This T cell receptor beta chain originates from a study of regulatory T cells in long-lasting Graves disease. TCR beta libraries were built with iRepertoire HTBI primers and Arm-PCR of CDR3 regions. TCRdb recomputed calls from the multiplex PCR reads with MiXCR, one row per CDR3 protein. This sample carries about 540,000 distinct CDR3 sequences, approximately 13% of them seen once, and the ten largest clones take roughly 10%. Described time point: newly diagnosed GD, antithyroid drugs for less than 3 months. The TCR library used RNA extracted from PBMCs. Graves' disease diagnosis relied on American Thyroid Association guidelines. This clonotype has at least ten counts. Its target is not known. V lost 4 bases, J lost 3 bases, and 13 bases lay in between. CDR3 length: 15 residues. Germline V gene data show CDR1 as SGHRS and CDR2 as YFSETQ. Study-wide results and caveats: Among persistent patients, a larger number of public clonotypes were shared (roughly 2,700) than among newly diagnosed patients (about 1,000). Persistent Graves' patients had lower TCR diversity than newly diagnosed ones.

The same sample was also used in a study of T cells in Graves' hyperthyroidism and ophthalmopathy. That paper adds: Ophthalmopathy was distinguished from stable hyperthyroidism by 13 V-J signatures.

Here the sequenced sample was peripheral blood mononuclear cells (PBMCs), taken at new diagnosis, from a patient treated with antithyroid drugs. The chain couples TRBV5-1 to TRBJ2-2; weak D call: TRBD2 (5 bases). The origin of this receptor is a man aged 25-45 years with Graves disease. CDR3 DNA sequence: TGCGCCAGCAGCACCTTCGGAGGTCACACCGGGGAGCTGTTTTTT. It codes for CASSTFGGHTGELFF.